This T cell receptor (beta chain) was recorded in a study of type 1 regulatory T cells. Across the study: This in vitro CD4 product, T-allo10, is enriched for Tr1 cells and alloantigen-specific. Study results and limitations: Tr1 cells had a more restricted TCR repertoire than non-Tr1 cells.

Via MiXCR, TCRdb re-called the reads, giving one row per CDR3 protein. Of under 75,000 distinct CDR3 sequences in the sample, roughly 20% were seen once. As for this clonotype: The target antigen is unknown.

Germline V CDR1 and CDR2: LNHDA, SQIVND (reference sequence). This CDR3 is 14 amino acids long. J was trimmed by 6 bases and V by 5 bases; bases with no gene match: 4. The source is a human donor in good health. Sequencing was performed on cultured type 1 regulatory T (Tr1) cells, either the whole culture or a sorted fraction (not recorded which). The V call is TRBV19, the J call TRBJ2-1; 10 nucleotides align to TRBD2. In DNA, the CDR3 is TGTGCCAGTAGTTCTAGCGGGAGACTCAATGAGCAGTTCTTC. Translation gives CASSSSGRLNEQFF.